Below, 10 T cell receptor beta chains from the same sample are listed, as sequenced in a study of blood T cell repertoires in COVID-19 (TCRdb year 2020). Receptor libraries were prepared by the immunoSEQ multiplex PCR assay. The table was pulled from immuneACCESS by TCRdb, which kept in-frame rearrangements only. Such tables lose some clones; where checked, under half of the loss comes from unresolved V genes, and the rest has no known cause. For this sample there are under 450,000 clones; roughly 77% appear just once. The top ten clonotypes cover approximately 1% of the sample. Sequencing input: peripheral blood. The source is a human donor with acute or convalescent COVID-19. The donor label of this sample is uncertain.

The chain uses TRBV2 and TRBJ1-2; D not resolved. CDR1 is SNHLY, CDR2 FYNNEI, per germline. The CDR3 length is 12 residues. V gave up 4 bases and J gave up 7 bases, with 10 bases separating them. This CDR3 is CASSVRISGYTF. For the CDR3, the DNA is TGTGCCAGCAGTGTGCGCATAAGTGGCTACACCTTC.

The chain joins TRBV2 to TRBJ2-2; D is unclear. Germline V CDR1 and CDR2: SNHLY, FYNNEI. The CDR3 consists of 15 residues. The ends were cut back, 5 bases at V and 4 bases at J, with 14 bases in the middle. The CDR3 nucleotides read TGTGCCAGCAGTAGCCATAGAGTCGTCACCGGGGAGCTGTTTTTT. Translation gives CASSSHRVVTGELFF.

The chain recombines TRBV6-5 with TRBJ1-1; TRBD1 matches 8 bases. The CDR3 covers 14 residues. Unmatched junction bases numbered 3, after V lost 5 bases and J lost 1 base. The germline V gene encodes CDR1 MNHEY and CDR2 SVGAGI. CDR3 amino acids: CASSQGQANTEAFF. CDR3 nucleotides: TGTGCCAGCAGTCAGGGACAGGCGAACACTGAAGCTTTCTTT.

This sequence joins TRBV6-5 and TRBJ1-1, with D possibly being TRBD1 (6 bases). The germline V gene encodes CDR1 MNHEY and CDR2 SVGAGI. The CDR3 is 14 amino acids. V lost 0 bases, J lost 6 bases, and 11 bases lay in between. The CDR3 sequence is CASSYSGTSAEAFF. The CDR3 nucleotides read TGTGCCAGCAGTTACTCGGGGACATCCGCTGAAGCTTTCTTT.

CDR3 loop: CSVPGGGMNTEAFF. CDR3 coding DNA: TGCAGCGTTCCAGGGGGCGGAATGAACACTGAAGCTTTCTTT. The chain links TRBV29-1 to TRBJ1-1, with TRBD1 matching over 8 bases. With 5 bases clipped from V and 0 bases from J, the junction kept 5 bases outside the gene matches. The CDR3 loop spans 14 amino acids. CDR1 is SQVTM and CDR2 is ANQGSEA in the germline V gene.

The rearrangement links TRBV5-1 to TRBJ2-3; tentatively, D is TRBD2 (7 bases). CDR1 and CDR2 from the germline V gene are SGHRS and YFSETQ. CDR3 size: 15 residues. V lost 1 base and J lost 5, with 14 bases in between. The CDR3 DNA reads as TGCGCCAGCAGCTTGCTGGACAGCGGGAAAGATACGCAGTATTTT. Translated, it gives CASSLLDSGKDTQYF.

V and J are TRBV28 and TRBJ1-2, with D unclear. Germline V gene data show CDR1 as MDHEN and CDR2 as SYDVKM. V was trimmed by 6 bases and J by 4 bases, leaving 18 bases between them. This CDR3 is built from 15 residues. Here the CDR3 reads CASSVRVPNSYGYTF. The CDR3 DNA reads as TGTGCCAGCAGCGTCCGGGTCCCAAATAGCTATGGCTACACCTTC.

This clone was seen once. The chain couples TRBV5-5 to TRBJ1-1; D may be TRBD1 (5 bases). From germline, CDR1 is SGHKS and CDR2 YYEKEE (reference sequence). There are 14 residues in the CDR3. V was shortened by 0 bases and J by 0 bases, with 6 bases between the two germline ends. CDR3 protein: CASSLDRLNTEAFF. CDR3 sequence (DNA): TGTGCCAGCAGCTTGGACAGGCTGAACACTGAAGCTTTCTTT.

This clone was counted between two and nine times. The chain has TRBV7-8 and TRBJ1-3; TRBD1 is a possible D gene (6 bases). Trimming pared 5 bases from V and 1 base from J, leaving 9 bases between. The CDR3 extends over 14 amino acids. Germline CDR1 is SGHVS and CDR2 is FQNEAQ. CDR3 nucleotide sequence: TGTGCCAGCAGCAGCAGGGGTTCTGGAAACACCATATATTTT. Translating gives CASSSRGSGNTIYF.

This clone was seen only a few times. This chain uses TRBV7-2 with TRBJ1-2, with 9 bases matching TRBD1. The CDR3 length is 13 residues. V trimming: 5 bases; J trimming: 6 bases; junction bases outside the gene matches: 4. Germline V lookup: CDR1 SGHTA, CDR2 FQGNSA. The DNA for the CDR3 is TGTGCCAGCAGCACGGGACAGGGAAATGGCTACACCTTC. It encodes CASSTGQGNGYTF.